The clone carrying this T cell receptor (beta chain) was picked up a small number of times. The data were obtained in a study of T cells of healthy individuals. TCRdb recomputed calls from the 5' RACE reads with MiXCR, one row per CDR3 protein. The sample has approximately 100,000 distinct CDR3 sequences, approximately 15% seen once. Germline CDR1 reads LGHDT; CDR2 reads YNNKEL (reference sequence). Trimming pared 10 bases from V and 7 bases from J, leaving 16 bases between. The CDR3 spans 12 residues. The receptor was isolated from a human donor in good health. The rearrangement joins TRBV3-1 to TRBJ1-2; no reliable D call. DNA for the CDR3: TGTGCCACGGAGCAGGCGATGGGTGGCTACACCTTC. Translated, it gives CATEQAMGGYTF.